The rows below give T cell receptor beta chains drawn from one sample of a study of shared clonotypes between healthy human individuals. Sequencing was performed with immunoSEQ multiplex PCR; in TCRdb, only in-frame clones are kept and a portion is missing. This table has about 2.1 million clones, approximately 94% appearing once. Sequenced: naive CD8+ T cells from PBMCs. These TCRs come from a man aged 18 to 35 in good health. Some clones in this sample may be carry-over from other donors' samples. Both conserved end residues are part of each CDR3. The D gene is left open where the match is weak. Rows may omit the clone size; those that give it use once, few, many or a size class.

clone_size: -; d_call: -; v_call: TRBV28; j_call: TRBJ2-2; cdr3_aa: CASSPVGGNTGELFF; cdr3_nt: TGTGCCAGCAGTCCGGTGGGGGGGAACACCGGGGAGCTGTTTTTT
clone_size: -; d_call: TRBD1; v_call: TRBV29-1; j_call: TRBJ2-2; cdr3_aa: CSVTGTDFSAIGELFF; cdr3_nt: TGCAGCGTTACCGGGACAGATTTTTCGGCAATAGGGGAGCTGTTTTTT
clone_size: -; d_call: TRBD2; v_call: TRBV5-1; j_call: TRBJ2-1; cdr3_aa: CASSLGWVAGGHYNEQFF; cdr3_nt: TGCGCCAGCAGCTTGGGATGGGTAGCGGGAGGACACTACAATGAGCAGTTCTTC
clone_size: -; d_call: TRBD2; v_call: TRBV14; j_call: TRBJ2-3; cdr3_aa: CASSPDPSGRTDTQYF; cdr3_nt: TGTGCCAGCAGCCCCGACCCTAGCGGGAGAACAGATACGCAGTATTTT
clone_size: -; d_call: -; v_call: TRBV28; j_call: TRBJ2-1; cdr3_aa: CASSSSRVFLGGGEQFF; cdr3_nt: TGTGCCAGCAGTTCCTCCAGGGTTTTTTTAGGGGGTGGTGAGCAGTTCTTC
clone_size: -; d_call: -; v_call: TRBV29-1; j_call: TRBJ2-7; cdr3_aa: CSVASWYGTKETYEQYF; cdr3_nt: TGCAGCGTTGCCAGTTGGTACGGGACGAAAGAGACCTACGAGCAGTACTTC
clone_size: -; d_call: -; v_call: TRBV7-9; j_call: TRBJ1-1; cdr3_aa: CASSLVEDPHKAFF; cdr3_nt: TGTGCCAGCAGCTTAGTTGAGGACCCGCACAAAGCTTTCTTT
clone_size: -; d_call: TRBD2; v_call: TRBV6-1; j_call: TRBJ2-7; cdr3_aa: CASSHLSGRASEQYF; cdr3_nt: TGTGCCAGCAGTCACCTTAGCGGGAGGGCCTCCGAGCAGTACTTC
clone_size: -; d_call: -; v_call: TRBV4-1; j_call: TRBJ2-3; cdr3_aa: CASSQEPNRDSYTQYF; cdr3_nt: TGCGCCAGCAGCCAAGAACCAAACCGGGACTCATATACGCAGTATTTT
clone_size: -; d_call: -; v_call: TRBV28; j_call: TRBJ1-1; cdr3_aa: CASSFRSGSTEAFF; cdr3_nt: TGTGCCAGCAGTTTCCGGAGTGGGAGCACTGAAGCTTTCTTT
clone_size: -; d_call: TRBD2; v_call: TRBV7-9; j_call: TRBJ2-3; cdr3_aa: CASSLAGLLDTQYF; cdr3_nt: TGTGCCAGTTCACTAGCGGGACTCCTAGATACGCAGTATTTT
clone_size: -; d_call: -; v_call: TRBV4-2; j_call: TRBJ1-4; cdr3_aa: CASSSRVRPTNEKLFF; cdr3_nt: TGTGCCAGCAGCTCCCGGGTGAGACCAACTAATGAAAAACTGTTTTTT
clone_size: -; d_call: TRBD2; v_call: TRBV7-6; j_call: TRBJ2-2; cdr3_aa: CASSPSPGTREWTGELFF; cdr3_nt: TGTGCCAGCAGCCCAAGCCCCGGGACTAGGGAGTGGACCGGGGAGCTGTTTTTT
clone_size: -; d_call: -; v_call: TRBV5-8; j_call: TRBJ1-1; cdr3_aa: CASSLGANTEAFF; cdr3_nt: TGTGCCAGCAGCTTGGGGGCGAACACTGAAGCTTTCTTT
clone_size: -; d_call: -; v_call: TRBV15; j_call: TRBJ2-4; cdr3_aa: CATGQSQNIQYF; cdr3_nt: TGTGCCACAGGACAGTCCCAAAACATTCAGTACTTC
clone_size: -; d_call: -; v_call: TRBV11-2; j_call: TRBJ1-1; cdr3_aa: CASSLARAEAFF; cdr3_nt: TGTGCCAGCAGCTTAGCACGCGCTGAAGCTTTCTTT
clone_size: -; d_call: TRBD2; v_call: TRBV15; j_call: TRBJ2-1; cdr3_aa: CATSMTDSGESSYNEQFF; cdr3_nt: TGTGCCACCAGCATGACTGATAGCGGGGAAAGCTCCTACAATGAGCAGTTCTTC
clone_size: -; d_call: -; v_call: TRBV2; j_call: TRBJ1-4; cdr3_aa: CASKDGKLFF; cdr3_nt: TGTGCCAGCAAGGACGGAAAACTGTTTTTT
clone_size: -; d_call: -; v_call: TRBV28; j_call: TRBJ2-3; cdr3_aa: CASSRLRTDTQYF; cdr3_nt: TGTGCCAGCAGCCGGCTCCGAACAGATACGCAGTATTTT
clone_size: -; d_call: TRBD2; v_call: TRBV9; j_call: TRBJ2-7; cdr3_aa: CASSPPGGESYEQYF; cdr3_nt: TGTGCCAGCAGCCCCCCTGGGGGGGAATCCTACGAGCAGTACTTC
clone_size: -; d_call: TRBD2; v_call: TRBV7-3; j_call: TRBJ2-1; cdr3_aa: CASSGGLAGFSNEQFF; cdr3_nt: TGTGCCAGCAGCGGGGGACTAGCGGGATTTAGCAATGAGCAGTTCTTC
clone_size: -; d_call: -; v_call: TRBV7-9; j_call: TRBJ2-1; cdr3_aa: CASSLPLIPPSSYNEQFF; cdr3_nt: TGTGCCAGCAGTCTCCCCCTTATCCCCCCCAGCTCCTACAATGAGCAGTTCTTC
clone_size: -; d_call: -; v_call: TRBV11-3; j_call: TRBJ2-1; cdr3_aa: CASSSASGPTRNEQFF; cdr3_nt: TGTGCCAGCAGCTCTGCAAGCGGACCGACGCGCAATGAGCAGTTCTTC
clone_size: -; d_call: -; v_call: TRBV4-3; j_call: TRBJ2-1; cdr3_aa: CASSQDKFFGTRTLYEQFF; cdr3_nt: TGCGCCAGCAGCCAAGATAAGTTTTTTGGGACACGTACGTTGTATGAGCAGTTCTTC
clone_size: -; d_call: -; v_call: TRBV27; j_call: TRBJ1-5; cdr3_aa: CASSLLGGGEDQPQHF; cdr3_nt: TGTGCCAGCAGTTTATTAGGGGGAGGGGAGGATCAGCCCCAGCATTTT
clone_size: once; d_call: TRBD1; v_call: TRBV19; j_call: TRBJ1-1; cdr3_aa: CASSSEPRDRRNTEAFF; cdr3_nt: TGTGCCAGTAGTAGCGAACCGCGGGACAGACGGAACACTGAAGCTTTCTTT
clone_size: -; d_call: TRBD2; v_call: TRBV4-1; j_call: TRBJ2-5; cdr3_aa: CASSQDGGGGETQYF; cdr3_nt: TGCGCCAGCAGCCAAGACGGTGGGGGAGGGGAGACCCAGTACTTC
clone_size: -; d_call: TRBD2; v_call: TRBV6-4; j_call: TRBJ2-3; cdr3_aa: CASSSSGRFTDTQYF; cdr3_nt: TGTGCCAGCAGCTCTAGCGGGAGGTTCACAGATACGCAGTATTTT
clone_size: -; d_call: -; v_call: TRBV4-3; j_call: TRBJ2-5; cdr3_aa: CASSQDTAQYEEETQYF; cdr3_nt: TGCGCCAGCAGCCAGGATACTGCACAGTACGAAGAAGAGACCCAGTACTTC
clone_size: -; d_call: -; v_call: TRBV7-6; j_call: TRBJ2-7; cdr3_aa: CASSETPVEADYEQYF; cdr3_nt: TGTGCCAGCAGCGAGACGCCGGTGGAGGCTGACTACGAGCAGTACTTC
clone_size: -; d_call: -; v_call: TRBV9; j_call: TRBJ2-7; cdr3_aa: CASSEGGATYEQYF; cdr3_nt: TGTGCCAGCAGCGAGGGGGGGGCAACCTACGAGCAGTACTTC
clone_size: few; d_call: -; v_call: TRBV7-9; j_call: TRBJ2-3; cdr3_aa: CASSLEPTTDTQYF; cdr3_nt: TGTGCCAGCAGCTTAGAACCCACCACAGATACGCAGTATTTT
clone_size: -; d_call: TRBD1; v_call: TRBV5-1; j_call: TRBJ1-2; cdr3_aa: CASSPGTVRPATNYGYTF; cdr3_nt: TGCGCCAGCAGCCCGGGGACAGTAAGGCCAGCAACTAACTATGGCTACACCTTC
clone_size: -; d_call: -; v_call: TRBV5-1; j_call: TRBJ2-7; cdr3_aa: CASSLEQGVNEQYF; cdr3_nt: TGCGCCAGCAGCTTGGAACAGGGAGTAAACGAGCAGTACTTC
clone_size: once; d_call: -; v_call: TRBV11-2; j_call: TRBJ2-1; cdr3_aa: CASSLGWAREVF; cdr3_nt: TGTGCCAGCAGCTTAGGGTGGGCTAGGGAAGTCTTC
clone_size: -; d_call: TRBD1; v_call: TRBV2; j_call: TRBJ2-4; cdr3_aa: CASSEVVTGVDIQYF; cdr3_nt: TGTGCCAGCAGTGAAGTTGTGACAGGGGTGGACATTCAGTACTTC
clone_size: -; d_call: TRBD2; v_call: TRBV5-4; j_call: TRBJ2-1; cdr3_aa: CASSLEAGGTYNEQFF; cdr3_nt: TGTGCCAGCAGCTTGGAGGCGGGAGGGACCTACAATGAGCAGTTCTTC
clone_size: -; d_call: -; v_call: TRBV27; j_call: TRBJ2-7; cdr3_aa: CASSLMQGSTYEQYF; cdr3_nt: TGTGCCAGCAGTTTGATGCAGGGCAGTACCTACGAGCAGTACTTC
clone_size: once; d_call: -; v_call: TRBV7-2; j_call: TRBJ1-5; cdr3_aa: CASSFGGTAMSNQPQHF; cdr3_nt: TGTGCCAGCAGCTTTGGGGGGACGGCAATGAGCAATCAGCCCCAGCATTTT
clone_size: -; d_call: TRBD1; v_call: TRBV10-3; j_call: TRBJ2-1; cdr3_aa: CAISENTGGPNPYNEQFF; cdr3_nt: TGTGCCATCAGTGAGAACACAGGGGGCCCGAATCCGTACAATGAGCAGTTCTTC
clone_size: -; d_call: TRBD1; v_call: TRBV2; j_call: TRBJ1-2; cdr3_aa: CASIGTGGDGYTF; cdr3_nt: TGTGCCAGCATAGGGACAGGGGGCGATGGCTACACCTTC
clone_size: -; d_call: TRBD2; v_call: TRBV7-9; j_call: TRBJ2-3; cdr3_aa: CASSTRLAEGTDTQYF; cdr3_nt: TGTGCCAGCAGCACCCGACTAGCGGAGGGTACAGATACGCAGTATTTT
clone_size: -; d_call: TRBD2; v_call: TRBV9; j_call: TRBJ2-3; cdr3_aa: CASSVFSGGGTDTQYF; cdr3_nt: TGTGCCAGCAGCGTATTTAGCGGGGGGGGCACAGATACGCAGTATTTT
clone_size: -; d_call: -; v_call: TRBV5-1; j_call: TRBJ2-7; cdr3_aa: CASSLALAVNYEQYF; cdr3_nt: TGCGCCAGCAGCTTGGCATTAGCGGTGAACTACGAGCAGTACTTC
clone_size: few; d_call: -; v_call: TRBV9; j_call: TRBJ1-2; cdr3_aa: CASSGTVHGYTF; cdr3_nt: TGTGCCAGCAGCGGTACAGTGCATGGCTACACCTTC
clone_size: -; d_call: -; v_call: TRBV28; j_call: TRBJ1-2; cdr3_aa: CASSPPGQGYGYTF; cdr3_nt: TGTGCCAGCAGTCCCCCGGGGCAGGGGTATGGCTACACCTTC
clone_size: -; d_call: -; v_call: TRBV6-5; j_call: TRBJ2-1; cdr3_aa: CASSPLVSSYNEQFF; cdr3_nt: TGTGCCAGCAGCCCACTCGTTAGCTCCTACAATGAGCAGTTCTTC
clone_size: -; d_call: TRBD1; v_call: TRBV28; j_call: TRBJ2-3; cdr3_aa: CASRSDRGLSDTQYF; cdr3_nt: TGTGCCAGCAGGTCGGACAGGGGGCTGTCAGATACGCAGTATTTT